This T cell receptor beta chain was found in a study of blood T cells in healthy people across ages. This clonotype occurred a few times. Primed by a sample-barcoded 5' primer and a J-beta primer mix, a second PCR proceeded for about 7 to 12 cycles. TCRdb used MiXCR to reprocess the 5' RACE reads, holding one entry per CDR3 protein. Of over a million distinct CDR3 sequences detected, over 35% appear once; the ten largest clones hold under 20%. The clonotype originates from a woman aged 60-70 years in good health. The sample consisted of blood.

The CDR3 loop reads CATTAGTSYGYTF. CDR3 coding DNA: TGTGCCACCACGGCGGGGACTAGCTATGGCTACACCTTC. The chain couples TRBV25-1 to TRBJ1-2, with TRBD1 as a possible D gene (5 bases). With 10 bases removed from V and 4 bases from J, the gap between germline ends came to 16 bases. The CDR3 has 13 residues. Germline-derived CDR1 and CDR2 are MGHDK and SYGVNS.